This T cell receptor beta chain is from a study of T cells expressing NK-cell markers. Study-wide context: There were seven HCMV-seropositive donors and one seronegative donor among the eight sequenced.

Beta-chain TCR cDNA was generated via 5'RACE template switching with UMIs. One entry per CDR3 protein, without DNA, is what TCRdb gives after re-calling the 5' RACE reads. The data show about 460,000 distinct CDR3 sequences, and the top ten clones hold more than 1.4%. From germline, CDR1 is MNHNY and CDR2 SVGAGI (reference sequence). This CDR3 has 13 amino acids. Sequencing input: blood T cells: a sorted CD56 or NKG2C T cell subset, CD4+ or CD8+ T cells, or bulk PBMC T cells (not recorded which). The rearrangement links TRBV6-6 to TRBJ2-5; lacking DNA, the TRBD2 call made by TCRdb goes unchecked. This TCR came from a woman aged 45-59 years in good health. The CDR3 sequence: CASGTSGGETQYF.